This T cell receptor (beta chain) is drawn from a study of blood T cell repertoires in COVID-19. Background on the study: The origin of the acute and convalescent COVID-19 samples was the United States, Italy and Spain. PBMCs, B-cell-depleted T cells, or T cells provided the cDNA or gDNA that made up the material.

Generated by immunoSEQ multiplex PCR, the TCRdb table keeps only in-frame clones and is missing some. This sample carries fewer than 400,000 clones, approximately 81% of them seen once, and the ten largest clones take about 3.6%. V was clipped by 2 bases and J by 5 bases; unmatched bases: 9. Germline V gene data show CDR1 as MDHEN and CDR2 as SYDVKM. This CDR3 is built from 15 residues. The clonotype comes from a woman between 18 and 30 years old with acute or convalescent COVID-19. The source material was peripheral blood. The gene calls are TRBV28 and TRBJ2-7; 7 bases match TRBD1. Here the CDR3 reads CASSLSPDRFNEQYF. CDR3 bases: TGTGCCAGCAGTTTAAGCCCGGACAGGTTCAACGAGCAGTACTTC.